Sequencing of this T cell receptor (beta chain) was carried out in a study of blood T cells in healthy people across ages. Germline V CDR1 and CDR2: DFQATT, SNEGSKA (reference sequence). The CDR3 loop spans 14 amino acids. Through a sample-barcoded 5' primer and a J-beta primer mix, a second PCR was run for roughly 7 to 11 cycles. A single record per CDR3 protein comes from TCRdb applying MiXCR to the 5' RACE reads. The sample consists of roughly 1.5 million distinct CDR3 sequences, approximately 43% of them appearing once. The source is a woman younger than 30 in good health. J is TRBJ2-1 and V is TRBV20-1, with TRBD1 identical over 8 bases. TRBJ2-7 matches the DNA end more closely, so the J call is doubtful. The material sequenced was blood. The CDR3 loop reads CSARRDRTYNEQYF. In DNA, the CDR3 is TGCAGTGCTAGGCGGGACAGGACTTACAATGAGCAGTACTTC.